The 22 T cell receptor beta chains given below trace back to one sample, sequenced in a study of T cell clonality in common variable immunodeficiency. Produced via immunoSEQ multiplex PCR; TCRdb's table is partial and in-frame only. The data show some 15,000 clones, with none appearing a single time. Points from the study as a whole: Reportedly, TCR beta sequences from common variable immunodeficiency showed fewer deletions and N-nucleotide insertions.

Antigens of these TCRs are unknown. The sample consisted of peripheral blood mononuclear cells. Receptor source: a human donor with common variable immunodeficiency.

In regard to this clone: The DNA ends 3 residues before the CDR3 does, and the rest of the CDR3 is filled in from the germline J gene. The chain employs TRBV18 and TRBJ1-6; D is unresolved. Germline-derived CDR1 and CDR2 are KGHSH and LQKENI. Trimming left V 6 bases short and J 7 bases short, with 10 bases between. This CDR3 is built from 13 residues. The sequenced part of the CDR3 DNA is TGTGCCAGCTCGCGGGAAGTCAATTCACCC. It yields the protein CASSREVNSP. The full CDR3 protein reads CASSREVNSPLHF.

The sample holds a few counts of this clone. The read comes to an end 3 residues before the CDR3 does, leaving the germline J gene to fill in the end. This chain links TRBV5-1 with TRBJ2-5, with 7 bases fitting TRBD1. The CDR3 is 16 amino acids. J lost 3 bases, V lost 1 base, and 9 bases had no gene match. The germline gives CDR1 SGHRS, CDR2 YFSETQ. The CDR3: CASSLSPGGYEETQYF. The sequenced CDR3 bases are TGCGCCAGCAGCTTGTCACCAGGGGGTTACGAAGAGACC.

Worth noting for this clone: Sequencing ends 3 residues short of the CDR3 end; the germline J gene provides the rest. The genes are TRBV7-6 and TRBJ1-5; 8 bases fit TRBD1. The CDR3 runs 15 residues. After removal of 5 bases from V and 5 bases from J, the junction contained 8 bases not matched to a gene. The germline gives CDR1 SGHVS, CDR2 FNYEAQ. The covered CDR3 bases are TGTGCCAGCAGCACGGGACAGGAGCGGGATCAGCCC. The encoded protein is CASSTGQERDQP. The full-length CDR3 reads as CASSTGQERDQPQHF.

On this clone: The CDR3 end is not reached by the read, which stops 3 residues before it; the germline J gene fills it in. The chain carries TRBV18 and TRBJ2-5; TRBD1 matches 9 bases. The length of the CDR3 is 16 residues. The trim removed 3 bases at V and 1 base at J, leaving 6 bases unmatched. Germline assignment: CDR1 KGHSH and CDR2 LQKENI. CDR3 loop: CASSPGTGRPQETQYF. The CDR3 bases that were read are TGTGCCAGCTCACCGGGGACAGGGAGGCCCCAAGAGACC.

This clone is labeled medium-sized. Read data end 3 residues before the CDR3 end; the end is taken from the germline J gene. This chain uses TRBV18 with TRBJ2-5; D possibly corresponds to TRBD1 (5 bases). Trimming shortened V by 5 bases and J by 5 bases, and 15 bases separated the two germline ends. The germline V gene has CDR1 KGHSH and CDR2 LQKENI. The CDR3 contains 14 residues. The chain's CDR3 is CASSMKGLWETQYF. Partial CDR3 DNA: TGTGCCAGCTCAATGAAGGGGCTATGGGAGACC.

This clone was detected only a few times. At one boundary the junction diverges from the germline segment, which might be a read error. The read stops 3 residues short of the end of the CDR3; the missing end is completed from the germline J gene. The rearrangement joins TRBV7-7 to TRBJ2-1; a possible D gene is TRBD1 (5 bases). This CDR3 has 13 residues. The germline CDR1 and CDR2 sequences are SSHAT and FNYEAQ (reference sequence). The CDR3 loop reads CASSSRGHNEQFF. CDR3 DNA, as far as it was read: TGTGCTAGCAGCTCAAGGGGCCACAATGAG. Based on the CDR3 plus reference TRBV7-7 and TRBJ2-1, the full variable domain is GAGVSQSPRYKVTKRGQDVTLRCDPISSHATLYWYQQALGQGPEFLTYFNYEAQPDKSGLPSDRFSAERPEGSISTLTIQRTEQRDSAMYRCASSSRGHNEQFFGPGTRLTVL.

This clone has only a few counts. Read coverage stops 3 residues before the CDR3 terminus; the germline J gene supplies the remainder. The chain joins TRBV18 to TRBJ2-1, with 7 bases that match TRBD2. Germline trimming cut 2 bases from V and 0 bases from J; bases unmatched to any gene: 4. Germline CDR1 KGHSH, CDR2 LQKENI. The CDR3 has 16 residues. The CDR3 bases that were read are TGTGCCAGCTCACCATGGTCGGGGGGCTCCTACAATGAG. As protein: CASSPWSGGSYNE. Given in full, the CDR3 is CASSPWSGGSYNEQFF. The full variable domain, in which reference TRBV18 and TRBJ2-1 provide the parts outside the CDR3, is NAGVMQNPRHLVRRRGQEARLRCSPMKGHSHVYWYRQLPEEGLKFMVYLQKENIIDESGMPKERFSAEFPKEGPSILRIQQVVRGDSAAYFCASSPWSGGSYNEQFFGPGTRLTVL.

Worth noting for this clone: The observed sequence ends 3 residues before the CDR3 terminus, with the missing tail filled in from the germline J gene. The chain joins TRBV2 to TRBJ2-5; 10 positions agree with TRBD1. The CDR3 has 12 residues. With 8 bases clipped from V and 5 bases from J, the junction kept 2 bases outside the gene matches. Per the germline V gene, CDR1 is SNHLY and CDR2 is FYNNEI. This CDR3 is CASGTGEETQYF. The covered CDR3 bases are TGTGCCAGCGGGACAGGGGAGGAGACC.

This clone was seen a few times. The observed sequence ends 3 residues before the CDR3 terminus, with the missing tail filled in from the germline J gene. J is TRBJ2-2 and V is TRBV19; a possible D gene is TRBD1 (6 bases). This CDR3 is built from 13 residues. V was clipped by 5 bases and J by 6 bases, with 10 bases between them. Germline loops: CDR1 LNHDA, CDR2 SQIVND (reference sequence). CDR3 region: CASSYTGPGELFF. Partial CDR3 DNA: TGTGCCAGTAGTTACACAGGGCCCGGGGAG.

There are a few counts of this clone. CDR3 DNA (partial): TGTGCCAGCAGCTTGGGGGGTTTCCCCGAAACACCC. The encoded protein is CASSLGGFPETP. In full, the CDR3 reads CASSLGGFPETPLHF. The V and J genes are TRBV7-9 and TRBJ1-6; tentative D call: TRBD1 (5 bases). The CDR3 end is not reached by the read, which stops 3 residues before it; the germline J gene fills it in. The CDR3 runs 15 residues. In germline, CDR1 is SEHNR, CDR2 FQNEAQ (reference sequence). Trimming stripped 3 bases from V and 11 bases from J, with 17 bases between.

This clone was counted only a few times. The sequenced CDR3 bases are TGTGCCAGCAGTTACTCCGTCGGACAAAAAGGCTCCTACGAG. Translation: CASSYSVGQKGSYE. The CDR3 in its entirety is CASSYSVGQKGSYEQYF. J is TRBJ2-7 and V is TRBV6-2 or TRBV6-3, with D possibly TRBD1 on 5 matching bases. Sequencing ends 3 residues short of the CDR3 end; the germline J gene provides the rest. Trimming removed 0 bases from V and 0 bases from J, with 15 bases in between. Per the germline V gene, CDR1 is MNHEY and CDR2 is SVGEGT. The CDR3 is 17 amino acids.

CDR3 region: CASSPGPGYSGNTIYF. The sequenced CDR3 bases are TGTGCCAGCAGCCCAGGGCCCGGATACTCTGGAAACACC. This chain connects TRBV7-6 to TRBJ1-3; perhaps TRBD1 as D (5 bases). The read stops 3 residues short of the end of the CDR3; the missing end is completed from the germline J gene. Germline V gives CDR1 SGHVS, CDR2 FNYEAQ. The CDR3 covers 16 residues. V lost 5 bases and J lost 0, with 14 bases in between.

This clone rates as medium-sized. The sequenced fragment ends 3 residues before the CDR3 boundary, so the rest is inferred from the germline J gene. The chain uses TRBV7-3 and TRBJ2-1; tentatively, D is TRBD1 (5 bases). The CDR3 is 15 amino acids. Germline lookup yields CDR1 SGHTA and CDR2 FQGTGA. V lost 4 bases and J 7 bases, leaving 17 bases between the germline ends. The CDR3 DNA, read in part, is TGTGCCAGCAGCTCAGACTCGGAAGGGGTGAATGAG. Protein product: CASSSDSEGVNE. The whole CDR3 protein is CASSSDSEGVNEQFF.

As regards this clone: Read data end 3 residues before the CDR3 end; the end is taken from the germline J gene. The V gene is TRBV18, the J gene TRBJ2-1; D might be TRBD1 (6 bases). This CDR3 has 17 residues. The V gene lost 3 bases and the J gene lost 8 bases, with 23 bases spanning the gap. The germline gives CDR1 KGHSH, CDR2 LQKENI. The DNA read from the CDR3 is TGTGCCAGCTCACCCGGTTACCTGACAGGCAACGGCGATGAG. Protein product: CASSPGYLTGNGDE. The whole CDR3 sequence is CASSPGYLTGNGDEQFF. Looking up the rest from reference TRBV18 and TRBJ2-1 gives the full variable domain: NAGVMQNPRHLVRRRGQEARLRCSPMKGHSHVYWYRQLPEEGLKFMVYLQKENIIDESGMPKERFSAEFPKEGPSILRIQQVVRGDSAAYFCASSPGYLTGNGDEQFFGPGTRLTVL.

This clone was recorded a few times. Coverage ceases 3 residues before the CDR3 finishes, and the germline J gene fills in the end. The genes are TRBV7-6 and TRBJ2-7; 7 nucleotides match TRBD1. Germline V gene sequence: CDR1 SGHVS, CDR2 FNYEAQ. The V segment lost 5 bases and the J segment 3 bases; nucleotides outside the gene matches: 7. There are 14 residues in the CDR3. The CDR3: CASSLRPGGYEQYF. The covered CDR3 bases are TGTGCCAGCAGCCTCCGACCAGGGGGCTACGAG.

This clone was counted between two and nine times. At one end the junction does not follow the germline gene, possibly because of a read error. The read is 3 residues too short to cover the CDR3 end, so that end is filled in from the germline J gene. The chain combines TRBV19 with TRBJ1-1; the match to TRBD1 covers 7 bases. The germline gives CDR1 LNHDA, CDR2 SQIVND (reference sequence). This CDR3 region has 12 residues. The sequenced CDR3 bases are TGTGCCAGTAGGATAGGGACAGTTGAA. Encoded protein: CASRIGTVE. The CDR3 in its entirety is CASRIGTVEAFF.

About this clone: Read sequence stops 3 residues before the CDR3 end, and the germline J gene provides the missing end. The J gene is TRBJ2-2, the V gene TRBV7-2; TRBD2 aligns across 8 bases. The germline gives CDR1 SGHTA, CDR2 FQGNSA. The V gene end was trimmed by 7 bases and the J gene end by 6 bases; junction bases not matched to a gene: 10. CDR3 length: 15 residues. The CDR3 protein is CASTSSFGGAGELFF. CDR3 bases read: TGTGCCAGCACCTCTTCGTTCGGGGGGGCCGGGGAG.

By frequency in the sample, this clone is medium-sized (0.01 to 0.1%). Read coverage stops 3 residues before the CDR3 terminus; the germline J gene supplies the remainder. V gene TRBV5-1 combines with J gene TRBJ2-3, with TRBD2 matching 9 bases. The V segment lost 1 base and the J segment 2 bases; nucleotides outside the gene matches: 5. Germline lookup yields CDR1 SGHRS and CDR2 YFSETQ. CDR3 length equals 16 residues. The CDR3 is CASSLRSGGITDTQYF. The sequenced part of the CDR3 DNA is TGCGCCAGCAGCTTGCGGAGCGGGGGGATCACAGATACG.

Sample share makes this clone medium-sized. The missing CDR3 end, 3 residues past where the read stops, is filled in from the germline J gene. The J gene is TRBJ1-5, the V gene TRBV27, with 7 bases matching TRBD1. The CDR3 loop spans 19 amino acids. V gave up 5 bases and J gave up 0 bases; unmatched junction bases: 16. Per the germline V gene, CDR1 is MNHEY and CDR2 is SMNVEV (reference sequence). The CDR3 sequence: CASSPRPGTEVLSNQPQHF. CDR3 DNA, as far as it was read: TGTGCCAGCAGTCCGAGACCCGGGACAGAGGTACTTAGCAATCAGCCC.

This clone is medium-sized (0.01 to 0.1%) in the sample. The sequence runs out 3 residues before the end of the CDR3; the remainder is reconstructed from the germline J gene. The V gene is TRBV2, the J gene TRBJ2-4; 9 nucleotides match TRBD1. V lost 3 bases, J lost 6 bases, and 3 bases stayed unmatched. The CDR3 contains 14 residues. Per the germline V gene, CDR1 is SNHLY and CDR2 is FYNNEI. The sequenced part of the CDR3 DNA is TGTGCCAGCAGTGAGGGGACAGGGAGAAACATT. Translating it yields CASSEGTGRNI. In full, the CDR3 is CASSEGTGRNIQYF.

The DNA read from the CDR3 is TGTGCCAGCGCGTCCGCCTATGTAGCCGGGGAG. It yields the protein CASASAYVAGE. The CDR3 as a whole reads CASASAYVAGELFF. The chain carries TRBV7-2 and TRBJ2-2; D is uncertain. The read terminates 3 residues before the CDR3 end, so the remaining end is supplied by the germline J gene. Germline CDR1 SGHTA, CDR2 FQGNSA. The CDR3 runs 14 residues. Trimming cost V 8 bases and J 6 bases, with 16 bases left between them. The full variable domain, with the rest looked up from reference TRBV7-2 and TRBJ2-2, is GAGVSQSPSNKVTEKGKDVELRCDPISGHTALYWYRQSLGQGLEFLIYFQGNSAPDKSGLPSDRFSAERTGGSVSTLTIQRTQQEDSAVYLCASASAYVAGELFFGEGSRLTVL.

The covered CDR3 bases are TGTGCCAGTAGTCCCGGCGCGGGATCCTACGAG. Residues: CASSPGAGSYE. The complete CDR3 sequence is CASSPGAGSYEQYF. The rearrangement uses TRBV19 and TRBJ2-7, with D maybe TRBD2 (6 bases). The read comes to an end 3 residues before the CDR3 does, leaving the germline J gene to fill in the end. Germline-derived CDR1 and CDR2 are LNHDA and SQIVND (reference sequence). The CDR3 is made up of 14 amino acids. Deletions cut 5 bases from V and 1 base from J, with 12 bases between.